The TCR beta chain under discussion was sequenced for a study of blood T cell repertoires in COVID-19. In the original workflow: Reference gene primer amplification gave nucleated cell count estimates. TCRdb keeps only in-frame clones here, not all; method: immunoSEQ multiplex PCR. Clone size and V and J calls were adopted from that table, with D and trimming inferred from the DNA. Of about 200,000 clones listed, approximately 83% are singletons. The germline CDR1 and CDR2 sequences are MNHNS and SASEGT. The CDR3 is 14 residues long. The V segment lost 3 bases and the J segment 3 bases; nucleotides outside the gene matches: 3. This clone was observed a single time.

The TCR comes from a middle-aged woman with active or convalescent COVID-19. The sequencing input was peripheral blood. V and J are TRBV6-1 and TRBJ2-3; TRBD2 agrees at 7 bases. The CDR3 sequence: CASSERGTTDTQYF. The CDR3 DNA reads as TGTGCCAGCAGTGAGCGGGGGACGACAGATACGCAGTATTTT.